This passage covers 20 T cell receptor beta chains from one sample sequenced in a study of post-analysis software for immune sequencing data. The study's findings and limits: With TRBV5-6, TRBV5-1 and TRBV20-1 included, about five TRBV segments were more frequent in patients than in controls.

Presence of unique molecular identifiers characterized the TCR beta cDNA libraries. TCRdb called the PCR reads again in MiXCR, with one record for every CDR3 protein. Of hundreds of thousands of distinct CDR3 sequences in the sample, roughly 27% were seen once. Antigen specificity for these receptors is unknown. The specimen sequenced was blood. These receptors originate from a girl between 5 and 17 years old with multiple sclerosis.

Concerning this clonotype: One junction end does not reproduce the germline sequence, and a read error may be involved. This chain uses TRBV12-3 or TRBV12-4 with TRBJ2-2, with D tentatively TRBD2 (7 bases). The CDR3 runs 16 residues. CDR3 nucleotide sequence: TGCGCCAGCAGTTTCGCTCGGGGGGCGGGGACCGGGGAGCTGTTTTTT. Amino acid sequence: CASSFARGAGTGELFF.

There are a few counts of this clonotype. The gene calls are TRBV4-1 and TRBJ1-2; D ambiguous. Germline CDR1 reads MGHRA; CDR2 reads YSYEKL. CDR3 length equals 15 residues. Trimming stripped 3 bases from V and 2 bases from J, with 13 bases between. DNA of the CDR3: TGCGCCAGCAGCCATCGACCAGAGGAGAACTATGGCTACACCTTC. It yields the protein CASSHRPEENYGYTF.

This clonotype showed up just a few times. The rearrangement uses TRBV5-5 and TRBJ1-2; no clear D. The length of the CDR3 is 18 residues. The germline gives CDR1 SGHKS, CDR2 YYEKEE (reference sequence). The germline V and J ends were trimmed by 1 base and 0 bases, with 19 bases remaining between them. The CDR3 region is CASSLLLWSHGSNYGYTF. In DNA form, the CDR3 reads TGTGCCAGCAGCTTGTTATTGTGGAGCCACGGGTCTAACTATGGCTACACCTTC.

The table lists this clonotype with a few counts. The chain uses TRBV28 and TRBJ2-1; D is perhaps TRBD1 or TRBD2 (5 bases each). V dropped 7 bases and J dropped 8 bases, with 24 bases sitting between them. There are 16 residues in the CDR3. Germline V gene data show CDR1 as MDHEN and CDR2 as SYDVKM. The CDR3 region has the DNA TGTGCCAGCAAATTGTTCAGGGACCCACTCCTCCATGAGCAGTTCTTC. This sequence encodes CASKLFRDPLLHEQFF.

The genes are TRBV11-2 and TRBJ2-1; D unresolved. This CDR3 comprises 16 residues. V was cut by 1 base and J by 5 bases, with 15 bases left in between. Germline CDR1 is SGHAT and CDR2 is FQNNGV. This CDR3 is CASSLVPKKKNNEQFF. The DNA of the CDR3 is TGTGCCAGCAGCTTAGTTCCTAAAAAGAAGAACAATGAGCAGTTCTTC.

The V gene is TRBV20-1, the J gene TRBJ2-1; D remains ambiguous. Germline CDR1 and CDR2: DFQATT and SNEGSKA (reference sequence). V lost 5 bases and J lost 9, with 8 bases in between. CDR3 length: 10 amino acids. The CDR3: CSAPRLEQFF. The CDR3, as DNA: TGCAGTGCTCCAAGGCTTGAGCAGTTCTTC.

The chain couples TRBV28 to TRBJ2-3, with 9 positions matching TRBD1. Germline CDR1 and CDR2: MDHEN and SYDVKM. The length of the CDR3 is 15 residues. With 6 bases clipped from V and 7 bases from J, the junction kept 11 bases outside the gene matches. The CDR3 DNA is TGTGCCAGCAGGGCGAACAGGGGGCAGGGAAATACGCAGTATTTT. It yields the protein CASRANRGQGNTQYF.

This clonotype was picked up a small number of times. The chain combines TRBV3-1 with TRBJ1-4; 7 bases agree with TRBD1. The CDR3 has 15 amino acids. V lost 2 bases and J lost 2; bases outside the gene matches: 2. CDR1 and CDR2 from the germline V gene are LGHDT and YNNKEL (reference sequence). DNA of the CDR3: TGTGCCAGCAGCCAAACCAGGGGGACTAATGAAAAACTGTTTTTT. Protein: CASSQTRGTNEKLFF. Together with reference TRBV3-1 and TRBJ1-4, the CDR3 gives the full variable domain: DTAVSQTPKYLVTQMGNDKSIKCEQNLGHDTMYWYKQDSKKFLKIMFSYNNKELIINETVPNRFSPKSPDKAHLNLHINSLELGDSAVYFCASSQTRGTNEKLFFGSGTQLSVL.

In regard to this clonotype: A much larger clone lies one base from this, so it may be a read error. This chain uses TRBV9 with TRBJ2-1; 8 positions agree with TRBD2. Germline values: CDR1 SGDLS, CDR2 YYNGEE. The length of the CDR3 is 21 residues. V gave up 2 bases and J gave up 2 bases; unmatched junction bases: 21. CDR3 in DNA: TGTGCCAGCAGCGTCCCCCAGGAGAATCCTGCGGGAGGAGCCGCCTACAATGAGCAGTTCTTC. Amino acid sequence: CASSVPQENPAGGAAYNEQFF.

The V gene is TRBV5-1, the J gene TRBJ2-3; D not certain. Germline values: CDR1 SGHRS, CDR2 YFSETQ. CDR3 length equals 13 residues. The V and J ends lost 4 bases and 11 bases respectively, with 17 bases between them. The CDR3 nucleotides read TGCGCCAGCAGCCTAGATCGAGCATGGGAGCAGTATTTT. The encoded protein is CASSLDRAWEQYF.

This sequence joins TRBV27 and TRBJ2-5; D gene uncertain. Germline assignment: CDR1 MNHEY and CDR2 SMNVEV (reference sequence). Trimming took off 8 bases at V and 4 bases at J, with 17 bases between the two ends. This CDR3 is built from 14 residues. The CDR3 reads CASSEASTGETQYF. The CDR3 DNA follows: TGTGCCAGCTCCGAGGCGTCGACCGGAGAGACCCAGTACTTC.

The sample holds a few counts of this clonotype. V usage is TRBV29-1 and J usage is TRBJ2-5; 10 bases map to TRBD2. Trimming at V came to 7 bases and at J to 2 bases, leaving 4 bases not matched to a gene. In germline, CDR1 is SQVTM, CDR2 ANQGSEA. The CDR3 totals 13 residues. This CDR3 is CSAGLAVQETQYF. DNA for the CDR3: TGCAGCGCCGGACTAGCGGTACAAGAGACCCAGTACTTC.

The sample holds a few counts of this clonotype. This chain uses TRBV10-3 with TRBJ2-1, with no clear D. This CDR3 has 13 residues. Germline loops: CDR1 ENHRY, CDR2 SYGVKD. Trimming removed 11 bases at V and 6 bases at J, with 17 bases between. The CDR3 DNA reads as TGTGCCTCCCGGGTTCCGACTGGCAATGAGCAGTTCTTC. This codes for CASRVPTGNEQFF.

The J gene is TRBJ2-6, the V gene TRBV28; D assignment may be TRBD1 or TRBD2 (5 bases each). Germline CDR1 MDHEN, CDR2 SYDVKM. This CDR3 region has 17 residues. Trimming took 2 bases from V and 0 from J, leaving 11 bases between them. CDR3 amino acids: CASSLGTVNSGANVLTF. CDR3 coding DNA: TGTGCCAGCAGTTTAGGGACCGTAAACTCTGGGGCCAACGTCCTGACTTTC.

This clonotype was detected only a few times. V gene TRBV6-1 combines with J gene TRBJ2-5; D is unclear. This CDR3 contains 13 residues. Germline CDR1 is MNHNS and CDR2 is SASEGT. Trimming pared 5 bases from V and 11 bases from J, leaving 18 bases between. As DNA, the CDR3 is TGTGCCAGCAGTCCCCGCTCACCGGGTGAGCAGTACTTC. Protein product: CASSPRSPGEQYF.

Only a few counts were recorded for this clonotype. The chain links TRBV15 to TRBJ2-5, with D hard to call. Trimming took 0 bases from V and 4 from J, leaving 6 bases between them. The germline CDR1 and CDR2 sequences are LNHNV and YYDKDF (reference sequence). The CDR3 runs to 13 residues. Here the CDR3 reads CATSREWRETQYF. In DNA, the CDR3 is TGTGCCACCAGCAGAGAGTGGAGAGAGACCCAGTACTTC.

The gene calls are TRBV5-1 and TRBJ2-1; 12 nucleotides align to TRBD2. CDR1 SGHRS and CDR2 YFSETQ come from the germline V gene. CDR3 length: 17 residues. After removal of 4 bases from V and 4 bases from J, the junction contained 9 bases not matched to a gene. This chain's CDR3 is CASSLLAGGPRYNEQFF. The CDR3 DNA reads TGCGCCAGCAGCCTGCTAGCGGGGGGGCCTAGGTACAATGAGCAGTTCTTC.

This clonotype has ten or more counts. The chain recombines TRBV9 with TRBJ2-3; TRBD2 is a possible D gene (6 bases). The CDR3 runs to 17 residues. The germline gives CDR1 SGDLS, CDR2 YYNGEE. V gave up 0 bases and J gave up 0 bases, with 14 bases separating them. CDR3 nucleotides: TGTGCCAGCAGCGTAGGAGGAGCGGGCCCTAGCACAGATACGCAGTATTTT. Encoded protein: CASSVGGAGPSTDTQYF.

The rearrangement uses TRBV18 and TRBJ1-2; D unresolved. This CDR3 comprises 13 residues. CDR1 and CDR2 (germline): KGHSH, LQKENI. The V gene lost 5 bases and the J gene lost 8 bases, with 15 bases spanning the gap. The CDR3, as DNA: TGTGCCAGCTCAAGGGTCGTGTCATACGGCTACACCTTC. Its protein is CASSRVVSYGYTF.

This clonotype was found a few times. The V call is TRBV20-1, the J call TRBJ2-1, with a possible D match to TRBD1 (8 bases). Germline CDR1 reads DFQATT; CDR2 reads SNEGSKA (reference sequence). The CDR3 runs 14 residues. V shed 4 bases and J shed 8 bases, with 18 bases lying between them. The CDR3 loop is CSANARQGRDEQFF. DNA for the CDR3: TGCAGTGCTAACGCACGACAGGGGAGGGATGAGCAGTTCTTC.